This T cell receptor (beta chain) was sequenced during a study of CD8 T cells in ankylosing spondylitis (dated 2017 in TCRdb). As for the study more broadly: To find TCR variants linked to disease, the study profiled T cell receptor beta repertoires in ankylosing spondylitis patients and healthy donors. The full study cohort comprised 25 ankylosing spondylitis patients and 110 or so healthy donors. Peripheral blood was sampled, and synovial fluid was additionally collected from ankylosing spondylitis patients. General conclusions and limits of the study: Blood from ankylosing spondylitis patients appeared to be characterized by a TCR beta motif composed of about 8 highly homologous amino acid variants. The disease-linked clones showed a CD8+ phenotype and occurred at relatively low frequencies in peripheral blood. Some TCR beta motif variants had previously been reported in synovial fluid and blood of reactive arthritis patients, which suggested common disease-initiation mechanisms. The disease-linked clones were reported as significantly enriched in matched synovial fluid samples from ankylosing spondylitis patients.

The sequencer listed for this sample is Illumina HiSeq 2500. Quantitative 5'-RACE with molecular barcodes was used to prepare TCR beta libraries. As for the original processing: A new computational method based on a probabilistic model of VDJ rearrangement was used to identify disease-linked TCR variants. TCRdb reran the public reads through fastp at Q25 and MiXCR, keeping productive beta chains. When rows share a CDR3 protein, they turn into one entry using the most common DNA and genes. The V and J calls come from TCRdb's annotation, not from the publication. The sample contains nearly 250,000 distinct CDR3 sequences, roughly 32% of them found a single time. The ten largest clones capture around 4.2% of the sample. As concerns this clonotype: Its specific antigen is unknown. No base quality information exists; no much larger clone differs at one position.

From a lookup of the germline V gene (reference sequence), CDR1 and CDR2 are SEHNR and FQNEAQ. The V and J ends are trimmed by 5 bases and 5 bases, leaving 18 bases between them. From the cysteine through the phenylalanine, the CDR3 covers 15 amino acids. The kept DNA is CDR3 alone, 45 bases in frame from the first base. The receptor was isolated from a male donor with ankylosing spondylitis or in good health (not recorded which). Sample: blood, either unsorted or a sorted T cell fraction (not recorded which). The rearranged segments are TRBV7-9 and TRBJ1-1; 6 matching bases give a weak D call of TRBD1. Here is the DNA: TGTGCCAGCAGCCCCAACGGGGGCTCTAGGACTGAAGCTTTCTTT. It specifies CASSPNGGSRTEAFF.